Each of the 25 T cell receptor beta chains below was sequenced from the same sample in a study of CD8+ T cells in alopecia areata (dated by TCRdb to between 2017 and 2018). Preparation of the library involved the immunoSEQ multiplex PCR assay. RNA was extracted from all samples and reverse transcribed into cDNA as template for TCR sequencing. TCRdb re-hosts the immuneACCESS table, in-frame sequences only. Its copies lack some clones; in the studies checked, an unresolved V gene accounts for under half of them, and the cause for the rest is not known. The sample yields tens of thousands of clones; 55% to 65% were counted once. Under 20% of the sample is in the top ten clones. In the paper's terms, the time point label means: baseline before oral tofacitinib. The sequenced sample was CD8+ T cells sorted from blood, obtained at week 0. The receptors come from a human donor with alopecia areata.

This chain joins TRBV15 and TRBJ1-2; maybe TRBD1 (6 bases). The CDR3 runs 15 residues. V dropped 5 bases and J dropped 4 bases, with 17 bases sitting between them. Germline V gene sequence: CDR1 LNHNV, CDR2 YYDKDF (reference sequence). CDR3 sequence: CATSPRRDMFYGYTF. The CDR3 DNA follows: TGTGCCACCAGCCCCCGTCGGGACATGTTCTATGGCTACACCTTC. Full variable domain (missing parts from reference TRBV15 and TRBJ1-2): DAMVIQNPRYQVTQFGKPVTLSCSQTLNHNVMYWYQQKSSQAPKLLFHYYDKDFNNEADTPDNFQSRRPNTSFCFLDIRSPGLGDTAMYLCATSPRRDMFYGYTFGSGTRLTVV.

J is TRBJ2-1 and V is TRBV7-9; TRBD2 matches 9 bases. The CDR3 is 18 residues long. Trimming removed 5 bases from V and 0 bases from J; junction bases left unmatched: 11. Germline V gene lookup returns CDR1 SEHNR and CDR2 FQNEAQ (reference sequence). The CDR3: CASSSSRTSESSYNEQFF. The CDR3 bases are TGTGCCAGCAGCAGCTCCCGGACTAGCGAGAGCTCCTACAATGAGCAGTTCTTC.

The rearrangement uses TRBV19 and TRBJ2-6, with D possibly being TRBD1 (5 bases). V was cut by 1 base and J by 0 bases, with 7 bases left in between. The CDR3 extends over 16 amino acids. Per the germline V gene, CDR1 is LNHDA and CDR2 is SQIVND (reference sequence). CDR3 in DNA: TGTGCCAGTAGTATAGGGGGCGGCTCTGGGGCCAACGTCCTGACTTTC. Translation: CASSIGGGSGANVLTF.

This clone appeared many times. The chain joins TRBV5-6 to TRBJ2-1; the D is unclear. V lost 2 bases and J 10 bases, leaving 10 bases between the germline ends. Germline loops: CDR1 SGHDT, CDR2 YYEEEE. CDR3 length: 12 amino acids. CDR3 loop: CASSFTGEEQFF. CDR3 sequence (DNA): TGTGCCAGCAGCTTTACCGGAGAGGAGCAGTTCTTC.

This clone was detected a few times. The genes are TRBV7-9 and TRBJ2-3, with 15 bases aligning to TRBD2. The CDR3 totals 18 residues. V shed 5 bases, J shed 4 bases, and the junction held 10 bases outside the gene matches. Germline CDR1 is SEHNR and CDR2 is FQNEAQ (reference sequence). The CDR3 region is CASSPPIGLAGGADTQYF. CDR3 sequence (DNA): TGTGCCAGCAGCCCCCCAATCGGACTAGCGGGAGGGGCAGATACGCAGTATTTT.

The J gene is TRBJ2-7, the V gene TRBV29-1, with a possible D match to TRBD2 (6 bases). V was pared by 3 bases and J by 0 bases, with 12 bases between. The CDR3 is 14 residues long. Looked up from germline, CDR1 is SQVTM and CDR2 is ANQGSEA. The CDR3 DNA follows: TGCAGCGTTGATGCCGGGGGAAGCTCCTACGAGCAGTACTTC. Translated, it gives CSVDAGGSSYEQYF.

This chain connects TRBV2 to TRBJ1-1; D is possibly TRBD1 (5 bases). The CDR3 covers 13 residues. Per germline, CDR1 SNHLY and CDR2 FYNNEI. Trimming cost V 6 bases and J 5 bases, with 13 bases left between them. This CDR3 reads CASSPDWGTEAFF. In nucleotides, the CDR3 is TGTGCCAGCAGCCCGGACTGGGGGACTGAAGCTTTCTTT.

The chain combines TRBV5-4 with TRBJ1-2; maybe TRBD1 (5 bases). Trimming shortened V by 5 bases and J by 2 bases, and 16 bases separated the two germline ends. Germline CDR1 and CDR2: SGHNT and YYREEE (reference sequence). CDR3 length equals 15 residues. CDR3 coding DNA: TGTGCCAGCAGTCCGGGACCGGGAATAAACTATGGCTACACCTTC. Protein: CASSPGPGINYGYTF.

The chain links TRBV7-2 to TRBJ2-5; 10 bases agree with TRBD2. V was clipped by 2 bases and J by 7 bases; unmatched bases: 7. The CDR3 runs 15 residues. Per the germline V gene, CDR1 is SGHTA and CDR2 is FQGNSA. The CDR3 DNA sequence: TGTGCCAGCAGCTTAACTAGCGGGGCAAAGGGGACCCAGTACTTC. Amino acid sequence: CASSLTSGAKGTQYF. Full variable domain (remainder filled in from reference TRBV7-2 and TRBJ2-5): GAGVSQSPSNKVTEKGKDVELRCDPISGHTALYWYRQSLGQGLEFLIYFQGNSAPDKSGLPSDRFSAERTGGSVSTLTIQRTQQEDSAVYLCASSLTSGAKGTQYFGPGTRLLVL.

V is TRBV2 and J is TRBJ2-1; D assignment may be TRBD1 or TRBD2 (5 bases each). Germline CDR1 reads SNHLY; CDR2 reads FYNNEI. This CDR3 has 15 amino acids. V lost 4 bases and J lost 2, with 12 bases in between. The CDR3 DNA is TGTGCCAGCAGTGGACCGGGGACGCCCTACAATGAGCAGTTCTTC. It specifies CASSGPGTPYNEQFF.

The chain has TRBV7-2 and TRBJ1-1; D is undetermined. There are 12 residues in the CDR3. The V end lost 5 bases, the J end lost 0 bases, and 4 bases lay between the germline ends. The germline CDR1 and CDR2 sequences are SGHTA and FQGNSA. CDR3 amino acids: CASSPMNTEAFF. The CDR3 nucleotides read TGTGCCAGCAGCCCGATGAACACTGAAGCTTTCTTT.

There are a few counts of this clone. The chain is built from TRBV5-6 and TRBJ2-7, with D hard to call. The ends were cut back, 2 bases at V and 5 bases at J, with 11 bases in the middle. Germline loops: CDR1 SGHDT, CDR2 YYEEEE. The CDR3 loop spans 13 amino acids. The CDR3 here is CASSLARTNEQYF. The CDR3 DNA reads as TGTGCCAGCAGCTTAGCCCGGACCAACGAGCAGTACTTC.

This clone was seen only once. The rearrangement uses TRBV5-6 and TRBJ2-1, with D uncertain. The length of the CDR3 is 15 residues. V was pared by 5 bases and J by 0 bases, with 12 bases between. Germline CDR1 SGHDT, CDR2 YYEEEE. CDR3 nucleotide sequence: TGTGCCAGCAGTTCTCGGTTTAGCTCCTACAATGAGCAGTTCTTC. Translation gives CASSSRFSSYNEQFF.

This chain joins TRBV5-1 and TRBJ2-7; tentatively, D is TRBD1 (6 bases). The germline V and J ends were trimmed by 4 bases and 1 base, with 9 bases remaining between them. Germline-derived CDR1 and CDR2 are SGHRS and YFSETQ. CDR3 length: 13 residues. The CDR3 nucleotides read TGCGCCAGCAGCCCGGACAGTTCCTACGAGCAGTACTTC. Residues: CASSPDSSYEQYF.

This clone was counted a few times. The chain joins TRBV7-8 to TRBJ2-3; D is undetermined. V was shortened by 1 base and J by 0 bases, with 8 bases between the two germline ends. This CDR3 has 15 residues. Germline V lookup: CDR1 SGHVS, CDR2 FQNEAQ. CDR3 bases: TGTGCCAGCAGCTTAGTAGTACACAGCACAGATACGCAGTATTTT. Encoded protein: CASSLVVHSTDTQYF. The entire variable domain, with the rest obtained from reference TRBV7-8 and TRBJ2-3, is as follows: GAGVSQSPRYKVAKRGQDVALRCDPISGHVSLFWYQQALGQGPEFLTYFQNEAQLDKSGLPSDRFFAERPEGSVSTLKIQRTQQEDSAVYLCASSLVVHSTDTQYFGPGTRLTVL.

V is TRBV9 and J is TRBJ2-3; 13 nucleotides agree with TRBD2. The CDR3 is 17 amino acids. Trimming took 3 bases from V and 1 from J; bases not matched to a gene: 5. CDR1 and CDR2 (germline): SGDLS, YYNGEE. CDR3 residues: CASSAYGTSGGTDTQYF. CDR3 sequence (DNA): TGTGCCAGCAGCGCATATGGGACTAGCGGGGGCACAGATACGCAGTATTTT.

The J gene is TRBJ2-1, the V gene TRBV30; tentatively, D is TRBD1 (5 bases). Germline assignment: CDR1 GTSNPN and CDR2 SVGIG (reference sequence). The CDR3 is 13 amino acids. Deletions cut 4 bases from V and 6 bases from J, with 13 bases between. The CDR3 loop reads CAWTDGQGNEQFF. The CDR3 nucleotides read TGTGCCTGGACCGACGGACAAGGCAATGAGCAGTTCTTC.

Written as DNA, the CDR3 is TGTGCCAGCAGCCCGACAGGGCAGGGCTACACCTTC. Protein: CASSPTGQGYTF. The chain carries TRBV7-9 and TRBJ1-2; TRBD1 agrees at 7 bases. Trimming at V came to 5 bases and at J to 8 bases, leaving 5 bases not matched to a gene. The V gene's germline CDR1 is SEHNR and CDR2 FQNEAQ (reference sequence). The CDR3 runs to 12 residues.

The chain uses TRBV5-6 and TRBJ1-1; D is uncertain. The CDR3 totals 13 residues. V was trimmed by 0 bases and J by 1 base, leaving 4 bases between them. The germline CDR1 and CDR2 sequences are SGHDT and YYEEEE. CDR3: CASSLGRNTEAFF. CDR3 coding DNA: TGTGCCAGCAGCTTGGGGCGGAACACTGAAGCTTTCTTT.

CDR3 in DNA: TGTGCCAGCAGTGAACGGGGTCCCCTCTACGAGCAGTACTTC. Amino acid sequence: CASSERGPLYEQYF. The rearrangement uses TRBV25-1 and TRBJ2-7; maybe TRBD2 (5 bases). The CDR3 is 14 amino acids. Germline values: CDR1 MGHDK, CDR2 SYGVNS. The V and J ends lost 2 bases and 3 bases respectively, with 11 bases between them.

V is TRBV29-1 and J is TRBJ2-5; 11 positions match TRBD1. V lost 7 bases to trimming and J lost 4 bases; unmatched junction nucleotides: 8. The CDR3 covers 14 residues. The V gene's germline CDR1 is SQVTM and CDR2 ANQGSEA. This CDR3 is CSAPGTGGGETQYF. The CDR3, as DNA: TGCAGCGCTCCCGGGACAGGGGGAGGAGAGACCCAGTACTTC. The full variable domain, its missing parts supplied by reference TRBV29-1 and TRBJ2-5, is SAVISQKPSRDICQRGTSLTIQCQVDSQVTMMFWYRQQPGQSLTLIATANQGSEATYESGFVIDKFPISRPNLTFSTLTVSNMSPEDSSIYLCSAPGTGGGETQYFGPGTRLLVL.

V is TRBV30 and J is TRBJ2-1, with 7 positions matching TRBD2. V dropped 2 bases and J dropped 5; count of bases not matched to a gene: 3. Germline lookup yields CDR1 GTSNPN and CDR2 SVGIG (reference sequence). The CDR3 is made up of 13 amino acids. The CDR3 is CAWSLAGNNEQFF. CDR3 bases: TGTGCCTGGAGTTTAGCGGGTAACAATGAGCAGTTCTTC.

This clone came up a few times. CDR3 region: CSVLQGAYEQYF. CDR3 nucleotide sequence: TGCAGCGTCCTTCAAGGGGCCTACGAGCAGTACTTC. This chain links TRBV29-1 with TRBJ2-7; D might be TRBD1 (5 bases). Germline-derived CDR1 and CDR2 are SQVTM and ANQGSEA. The CDR3 covers 12 residues. Between the trimmed V and J ends, which lost 6 bases and 2 bases, there was a span of 11 bases.

The J gene is TRBJ1-2, the V gene TRBV30; 7 nucleotides match TRBD1. Germline V gene sequence: CDR1 GTSNPN, CDR2 SVGIG (reference sequence). There are 12 residues in the CDR3. CDR3 in amino acids: CVASPAGGDYTF. CDR3 bases: TGTGTTGCGAGTCCGGCAGGGGGAGACTACACCTTC.

This chain uses TRBV4-3 with TRBJ2-2; D is perhaps TRBD1 (6 bases). Germline CDR1 reads LGHNA; CDR2 reads YSLEER. Deletions cut 0 bases from V and 7 bases from J, with 12 bases between. This CDR3 contains 15 residues. The CDR3 protein is CASSQDHRANGELFF. The DNA for the CDR3 is TGCGCCAGCAGCCAAGATCACAGGGCGAACGGGGAGCTGTTTTTT.